This T cell receptor beta chain was sequenced during a study of cytomegalovirus exposure and HLA in healthy donors. On the study more broadly: Earlier, some 180 million T cells were analyzed, and about 100 million unique TCR beta sequences were found among them.

Findings and caveats of the study: CMV serostatus was the only recorded immune exposure for donors. A later analysis found TCR association rates differed by HLA locus, highest for DRB1 and lowest for HLA-C.

Worth noting for this clone: The antigen is undetermined. Compared with germline, one end of the junction differs, possibly owing to a read error.

The germline CDR1 and CDR2 sequences are LNHDA and SQIVND (reference sequence). This CDR3 has 18 amino acids. Primers for the PCR totalled 60 Vbeta and 13 Jbeta. Generated by immunoSEQ multiplex PCR, the TCRdb table keeps only in-frame clones and is missing some. The data show 200,000 to 250,000 clones, 65% to 75% seen once. Sequenced input: PBMCs. V gene TRBV19 combines with J gene TRBJ2-1; 9 bases map to TRBD2. The source is a woman aged 25 to 45 in good health and CMV-seronegative. The CDR3 sequence is CATSMRPPSAGGSNEQFF. Written as DNA, the CDR3 is TGTGCCACTAGTATGAGGCCCCCTTCGGCGGGGGGGTCTAATGAGCAGTTCTTC.